This is a list of T cell receptor beta chains from one sample in a study of esophageal squamous cell carcinoma under preoperative chemotherapy. TCRdb used MiXCR to reprocess the PCR reads, holding one entry per CDR3 protein. This table has tens of thousands of distinct CDR3 sequences, 40% to 65% appearing once. Collection took place from a patient given preoperative chemotherapy. Receptor source: a human donor with esophageal squamous cell carcinoma. The donor label of this sample is uncertain. CDR3s include the opening cysteine and the closing phenylalanine or tryptophan. Fields, in order: V gene, J gene, clone size, D gene, CDR3 protein, CDR3 DNA. D genes are given only for firm matches. Clone size is stated in some rows and not others, as once, few, many or a class when expanded.

>TRBV12-3/TRBV12-4|TRBJ2-7|many|-
CASSLEGGAGYEQYF
TGTGCCAGCAGTTTAGAAGGGGGGGCCGGGTACGAGCAGTACTTC
>TRBV12-5|TRBJ2-7|few|-
CASGPAGTLYEQYF
TGTGCTAGTGGTCCCGCCGGGACGCTCTACGAGCAGTACTTC
>TRBV7-2|TRBJ2-3|-|-
CGAGLGARDQDTQYF
TGTGGCGCGGGCTTAGGGGCCCGGGACCAGGATACGCAGTACTTT
>TRBV7-3|TRBJ2-1|medium-sized|-
CASSSPGPYNEQFF
TGTGCCAGCAGCTCCCCGGGACCCTACAATGAGCAGTTCTTC
>TRBV7-2|TRBJ2-2|-|-
CASSSAGDTGELFF
TGTGCCAGCAGCTCGGCAGGGGACACCGGGGAGCTGTTTTTT
>TRBV7-8|TRBJ2-7|-|TRBD2
CASSPGGGAGGSGDTQYF
TGTGCCAGCAGCCCCGGGGGGGGCGCGGGCGGATCTGGAGATACGCAGTACTTC
>TRBV11-3|TRBJ2-3|-|-
CASSFEAGMGAKDTQYF
TGTGCCAGCAGCTTCGAAGCGGGGATGGGGGCTAAAGATACTCAGTATTTC
>TRBV7-3|TRBJ2-3|-|TRBD2
CAGRGGAGTDTQYF
TGTGCCGGGCGCGGGGGGGCTGGCACAGATACGCAGTACTTT
>TRBV6-1|TRBJ2-2|-|-
CASSQGCASNGELFF
TGTGCCAGCAGTCAGGGCTGTGCGAGCAACGGGGAGCTGTTCTTT
>TRBV7-6|TRBJ2-7|many|TRBD1
CASSLDRGHYEQYF
TGTGCCAGCAGCCTCGACAGGGGGCACTACGAGCAGTACTTC
>TRBV3-1|TRBJ2-5|-|-
CASKQVETQYF
TGTGCCAGTAAACAGGTTGAGACCCAGTACTTC
>TRBV6-1|TRBJ2-2|-|-
CASKGEMSTGKQFF
TGTGCCAGCAAGGGGGAGATGAGCACAGGTAAGCAGTTTTTT
>TRBV11-3|TRBJ2-3|-|TRBD2
CASSSAGLRAKNTQYF
TGTGCCAGCAGCTCAGCGGGGCTGCGAGCCAAAAACACGCAGTATTTT
>TRBV6-1|TRBJ2-2|many|-
CASSRSGGELFF
TGTGCCAGCAGCAGGTCAGGCGGGGAGCTGTTTTTT
>TRBV10-3|TRBJ2-4|-|-
CAGRGSRGNDIQYF
TGTGCGGGGCGTGGGTCGCGTGGCAATGACATTCAGTACTTC
>TRBV7-3|TRBJ2-3|-|-
CASSPRARSTGKQFF
TGTGCCAGCAGCCCCCGGGCTAGAAGCACAGGGAAGCAGTTTTTT
>TRBV6-4|TRBJ2-3|-|-
CASSEETDTQYF
TGTGCCAGCAGTGAGGAAACAGATACGCAGTATTTT
>TRBV7-9|TRBJ1-1|-|TRBD1
CASSPTGTGLTEAFF
TGTGCCAGCAGCCCTACCGGGACAGGGCTCACTGAAGCTTTCTTT
>TRBV12-3/TRBV12-4|TRBJ2-3|-|TRBD2
CASSCGLGRGATDMQYF
TGTGCCAGCAGTTGCGGCCTCGGGCGGGGGGCCACAGATATGCAGTACTTT
>TRBV7-8|TRBJ2-1|many|-
CASSLGDDPYNEQFF
TGTGCCAGCAGCTTAGGAGATGACCCCTACAATGAGCAGTTCTTC
>TRBV6-1|TRBJ2-4|-|-
CASRGVRAKDIQYF
TGTGCCAGCAGGGGGGTACGAGCCAAAGACATTCAGTACTTC
>TRBV6-4|TRBJ2-1|-|TRBD2
CASTKLAGLYNEQFF
TGTGCCAGCACCAAACTAGCGGGCCTTTACAATGAGCAGTTCTTC